Listed below are T cell receptor beta chains from one sample, sequenced in a study of spatial heterogeneity in lung cancer. In TCRdb, the 5' RACE reads were re-called with MiXCR into one record per CDR3 protein. In the table there are around 23,000 distinct CDR3 sequences, about 3% of which are singletons. The material sequenced was PBMCs, taken at surgery. These receptors were collected from a female donor with early-stage non-small cell lung cancer. Both conserved end residues are part of each CDR3. Each record gives: J gene, clone size, V gene, D gene, CDR3 protein, CDR3 DNA. The D gene is left open where the match is weak. Clone size appears in some rows only: once, few, many, or a class for an expanded clone.

TRBJ2-1 many TRBV7-6 TRBD2 CASSPGLAVNEQFF TGTGCCAGCAGCCCCGGACTAGCGGTTAATGAGCAGTTCTTC
TRBJ2-1 many TRBV11-3 . CASSLVPAREQFF TGTGCCAGCAGCTTAGTTCCAGCCCGAGAGCAGTTCTTC
TRBJ2-7 few TRBV5-1 . CASSLVAPGYEQYF TGCGCCAGCAGCTTGGTGGCCCCTGGGTACGAGCAGTACTTC
TRBJ2-5 many TRBV5-1 TRBD2 CASSAVAGKQETQYF TGCGCCAGCAGCGCGGTAGCGGGTAAACAAGAGACCCAGTACTTC
TRBJ2-7 many TRBV9 . CASSVAPDGGEQYF TGTGCCAGCAGCGTAGCACCGGATGGAGGCGAGCAGTACTTC
TRBJ1-6 many TRBV9 . CASSSRDNNSPLHF TGTGCCAGCAGCTCCCGGGACAATAATTCACCCCTCCACTTT
TRBJ2-3 many TRBV18 . CASSPGSGYTQYF TGTGCCAGCTCGCCGGGCAGCGGGTATACGCAGTATTTT
TRBJ1-6 many TRBV10-3 . CAISEGEAGYNSPLHF TGTGCCATCAGTGAGGGGGAGGCTGGATATAATTCACCCCTCCACTTT
TRBJ2-7 many TRBV5-1 . CASSLGQVTAYEQYF TGCGCCAGCAGCTTGGGGCAAGTAACAGCCTACGAGCAGTACTTC
TRBJ1-4 many TRBV6-5 TRBD1 CASKSGTGAEKLFF TGTGCCAGCAAATCCGGGACAGGGGCTGAAAAACTGTTTTTT
TRBJ2-7 many TRBV9 TRBD1 CASSVGVDRVYEQYF TGTGCCAGCAGCGTAGGTGTGGACAGGGTCTACGAGCAGTACTTC
TRBJ2-1 many TRBV2 . CASSEALSYEQFF TGTGCCAGCAGTGAAGCACTTAGCTATGAGCAGTTCTTC
TRBJ2-1 many TRBV3-1 . CASSQAGEQFF TGTGCCAGCAGCCAAGCTGGTGAGCAGTTCTTC
TRBJ2-2 . TRBV5-1 . CASSLEILTGELFF TGCGCCAGCAGCCTGGAAATTCTGACCGGGGAGCTGTTTTTT
TRBJ2-5 few TRBV20-1 TRBD1 CSGNTGGMETQYF TGCAGTGGAAACACAGGGGGGATGGAGACCCAGTACTTC
TRBJ2-1 many TRBV21-1 . CATMRPWQFF TGTGCCACGATGAGGCCGTGGCAGTTCTTC
TRBJ2-3 many TRBV7-3 TRBD2 CASSSSGWTDTQYF TGTGCCAGCAGTTCTAGCGGGTGGACAGATACGCAGTATTTT
TRBJ2-3 many TRBV24-1 . CATSDTTRDTQYF TGTGCCACCAGTGACACAACTCGGGATACGCAGTATTTT
TRBJ1-4 few TRBV7-9 TRBD1 CASSRRDREKLFF TGTGCCAGCAGCCGCCGGGACAGAGAAAAACTGTTTTTT
TRBJ2-1 many TRBV4-1 TRBD2 CASSQGALGGRRNEQFF TGCGCCAGCAGCCAAGGGGCCTTGGGCGGGAGAAGGAATGAGCAGTTCTTC
TRBJ2-2 many TRBV3-1 . CASSQDSLVRSTGELFF TGTGCCAGCAGCCAAGATTCGCTAGTAAGGAGTACCGGGGAGCTGTTTTTT
TRBJ2-3 . TRBV12-3/TRBV12-4 TRBD2 CASSGGLAGEDTQYF TGTGCCAGCAGTGGGGGACTAGCGGGAGAAGATACGCAGTATTTT
TRBJ2-3 many TRBV7-9 TRBD1 CASSFPGQAVTDTQYF TGTGCCAGCAGCTTTCCGGGACAGGCAGTCACAGATACGCAGTATTTT
TRBJ2-3 many TRBV6-5 . CASRRSSTDTQYF TGTGCCAGCAGGCGCAGCTCCACAGATACGCAGTATTTT
TRBJ2-7 many TRBV6-1 TRBD2 CASSEAGTSGPYEQYF TGTGCCAGCAGTGAAGCTGGGACTAGCGGGCCCTACGAGCAGTACTTC
TRBJ1-1 many TRBV19 TRBD1 CASSLATGKGTEAFF TGTGCCAGTAGTTTGGCGACAGGGAAGGGCACTGAAGCTTTCTTT
TRBJ2-7 many TRBV15 . CATSREAGGSYEQYF TGTGCCACCAGCAGAGAGGCCGGAGGATCCTACGAGCAGTACTTC
TRBJ1-1 . TRBV28 . CASSLRVTEAFF TGTGCCAGCAGTTTACGGGTTACTGAAGCTTTCTTT
TRBJ1-5 many TRBV12-3/TRBV12-4 . CASSTRGGSPNQPQHF TGTGCCAGCAGTACAAGGGGGGGATCCCCTAATCAGCCCCAGCATTTT
TRBJ2-2 many TRBV7-9 . CASSLGLFNTGELFF TGTGCCAGCAGCCTGGGTCTTTTCAACACCGGGGAGCTGTTTTTT
TRBJ2-7 many TRBV28 TRBD2 CASSTTSGSDEQYF TGTGCCAGCAGTACGACTAGCGGGAGCGACGAGCAGTACTTC
TRBJ2-7 few TRBV5-1 TRBD1 CASSPPTGAHEQYF TGCGCCAGCAGCCCCCCGACAGGGGCCCACGAGCAGTACTTC
TRBJ1-1 many TRBV7-9 . CASSFPKGGLNTEAFF TGTGCCAGCAGCTTCCCTAAGGGCGGTCTGAACACTGAAGCTTTCTTT
TRBJ2-2 many TRBV7-9 . CASSFQGSNTGELFF TGTGCCAGCAGCTTTCAGGGGAGTAACACCGGGGAGCTGTTTTTT
TRBJ2-5 . TRBV6-1 TRBD2 CASSEIDLAGRGETQYF TGTGCCAGCAGTGAAATTGACCTAGCGGGTCGAGGGGAGACCCAGTACTTC
TRBJ2-5 . TRBV9 . CASSVGGAGRLETQYF TGTGCCAGCAGCGTAGGAGGGGCTGGCAGGTTAGAGACCCAGTACTTC
TRBJ1-5 many TRBV27 . CASSTTRSNQPQHF TGTGCCAGCAGCACGACCAGGAGCAATCAGCCCCAGCATTTT
TRBJ1-2 many TRBV27 TRBD1 CASRATGHYGYTF TGTGCCAGCAGGGCGACAGGGCACTATGGCTACACCTTC
TRBJ1-2 many TRBV12-3/TRBV12-4 TRBD1 CASTLDRGVYGYTF TGTGCCAGCACCCTCGACAGGGGTGTCTATGGCTACACCTTC
TRBJ2-3 few TRBV24-1 . CATSIRDTQYF TGTGCCACCTCGATCCGAGATACGCAGTATTTT
TRBJ1-1 many TRBV4-1 . CASSQDWRLEAFF TGCGCCAGCAGCCAAGATTGGAGGCTCGAAGCTTTCTTT
TRBJ2-2 many TRBV6-5 TRBD2 CASRGLAGVGGTGELFF TGTGCCAGCAGAGGACTAGCGGGAGTTGGGGGGACCGGGGAGCTGTTTTTT
TRBJ2-3 many TRBV12-3/TRBV12-4 TRBD2 CASAPTSGNTDTQYF TGTGCCAGCGCTCCGACTAGCGGGAACACAGATACGCAGTATTTT
TRBJ2-1 . TRBV12-3/TRBV12-4 . CASRFSHNEQFF TGTGCCAGCAGGTTTAGCCACAATGAGCAGTTCTTC
TRBJ1-5 medium-sized TRBV20-1 . CSATTTGQPQHF TGCAGTGCAACCACGACAGGTCAGCCCCAGCATTTT
TRBJ2-7 medium-sized TRBV6-2/TRBV6-3 . CASRTVTGSYEQYF TGTGCCAGCAGGACAGTTACAGGATCCTACGAGCAGTACTTC
TRBJ2-7 few TRBV19 TRBD2 CASSIPGVAGAHEQYF TGTGCCAGTAGTATCCCCGGGGTAGCGGGAGCTCACGAGCAGTACTTC
TRBJ2-7 medium-sized TRBV28 . CASSFLGAYEQYF TGTGCCAGCAGTTTCCTCGGCGCCTACGAGCAGTACTTC
TRBJ2-6 many TRBV2 . CASSLTGLRTSGANVLTF TGTGCCAGCAGCTTGACAGGCCTAAGAACCTCTGGGGCCAACGTCCTGACTTTC